This TCR beta chain was sequenced in a study of T cell responses to AZD1222 COVID-19 vaccine. This table comes from immunoSEQ multiplex PCR, and its TCRdb copy is limited to in-frame clones, with some not included. The sample yields 70,000 to 95,000 clones, around 92% seen once. Overall study results and limits: Mostly white British, mostly female donors; authors suggested clonal diversity may be underestimated.

Remarks on this clone: Its antigen remains unidentified. Germline is not matched at one junction end, which may reflect a read error.

The sequence came from an adult in good health. The material was peripheral blood, obtained on day 0 of MenACWY control vaccination.

CDR3 sequence: CASRFGGGNTEAFF. CDR3 in DNA: TGTGCCAGCCGCTTCGGGGGAGGGAACACTGAAGCTTTCTTT. V is TRBV13 and J is TRBJ1-1, with a tentative D call TRBD1 (5 bases). There are 14 residues in the CDR3. Germline CDR1 and CDR2: PRHDT and FYEKMQ (reference sequence).